A single sample gave rise to the 24 T cell receptor beta chains below, sequenced in a study of response to subunit inactivated influenza vaccine. Each CDR3 protein is one row after TCRdb ran MiXCR on the RT-PCR reads. Among over 400,000 distinct CDR3 sequences listed, around 9.9% were seen once. The starting material was PBMCs from blood, obtained 45 days after vaccination. These receptors were collected from a man aged 50 to 59 who received an inactivated influenza vaccine.

This clonotype was observed a handful of times. The chain links TRBV7-6 to TRBJ2-1, with 10 bases identical to TRBD2. Per germline, CDR1 SGHVS and CDR2 FNYEAQ. Losses at the gene ends were 2 bases for V and 5 bases for J; bases not matched to a gene: 6. The CDR3 is 16 residues long. CDR3 protein: CASSLRSGRTNNEQFF. CDR3 in DNA: TGTGCCAGCAGCTTACGTAGCGGGAGGACGAACAATGAGCAGTTCTTC. Full variable domain (rest looked up from reference TRBV7-6 and TRBJ2-1): GAGVSQSPRYKVTKRGQDVALRCDPISGHVSLYWYRQALGQGPEFLTYFNYEAQQDKSGLPNDRFSAERPEGSISTLTIQRTEQRDSAMYRCASSLRSGRTNNEQFFGPGTRLTVL.

In its sample, this clonotype was seen a few times. This sequence joins TRBV4-1 and TRBJ2-3, with D perhaps TRBD1 (6 bases). Trimming stripped 5 bases from V and 0 bases from J, with 9 bases between. The CDR3 runs to 14 residues. Germline V CDR1 and CDR2: MGHRA, YSYEKL. The CDR3 DNA follows: TGCGCCAGCAGCGACAGGCCGAGCACAGATACGCAGTATTTT. Translation: CASSDRPSTDTQYF.

The chain has TRBV5-1 and TRBJ2-2; a possible D gene is TRBD1 (5 bases). Germline V CDR1 and CDR2: SGHRS, YFSETQ. CDR3 length: 15 residues. V shed 3 bases and J shed 7 bases, with 16 bases lying between them. CDR3 DNA: TGCGCCAGCAGCTGGCTGCGACCTCAGGGCGGGGAGCTGTTTTTT. Its protein is CASSWLRPQGGELFF. The full variable domain, completed using reference TRBV5-1 and TRBJ2-2, is KAGVTQTPRYLIKTRGQQVTLSCSPISGHRSVSWYQQTPGQGLQFLFEYFSETQRNKGNFPGRFSGRQFSNSRSEMNVSTLELGDSALYLCASSWLRPQGGELFFGEGSRLTVL.

This chain connects TRBV20-1 to TRBJ2-4; no clear D. V lost 0 bases and J lost 12, with 12 bases in between. Germline CDR1 is DFQATT and CDR2 is SNEGSKA (reference sequence). The CDR3 covers 12 residues. The CDR3 DNA follows: TGCAGTGCTAGAGATGGGTTGGTCACTCAGTACTTC. Encoded protein: CSARDGLVTQYF.

Only a few counts were recorded for this clonotype. This chain connects TRBV5-1 to TRBJ1-2, with D unresolved. CDR3 length equals 13 residues. With 1 base removed from V and 6 bases from J, the gap between germline ends came to 10 bases. Looked up from germline, CDR1 is SGHRS and CDR2 is YFSETQ. CDR3 loop: CASSLRSGDGYTF. The CDR3 bases are TGCGCCAGCAGCTTGAGGTCCGGTGATGGCTACACCTTC.

The rearrangement joins TRBV11-2 to TRBJ1-1; D remains ambiguous. Germline V gives CDR1 SGHAT, CDR2 FQNNGV. V lost 1 base, J lost 4 bases, and 16 bases lay in between. This CDR3 has 16 amino acids. CDR3 protein: CASSLVSAGPGTEAFF. The CDR3 nucleotides read TGTGCCAGCAGCTTAGTCTCCGCAGGCCCCGGCACTGAAGCTTTCTTT. Supplemented by reference TRBV11-2 and TRBJ1-1, the full variable domain reads EAGVAQSPRYKIIEKRQSVAFWCNPISGHATLYWYQQILGQGPKLLIQFQNNGVVDDSQLPKDRFSAERLKGVDSTLKIQPAKLEDSAVYLCASSLVSAGPGTEAFFGQGTRLTVV.

The CDR3 sequence: CASSSGTGTNQPQHF. The CDR3 nucleotides read TGTGCCAGCAGCTCCGGGACAGGGACTAATCAGCCCCAGCATTTT. This chain uses TRBV7-2 with TRBJ1-5, with 9 bases aligning to TRBD1. The V segment lost 4 bases and the J segment 4 bases; nucleotides outside the gene matches: 5. This CDR3 is 15 amino acids long. The germline V gene has CDR1 SGHTA and CDR2 FQGNSA.

This clonotype was recorded many times. This sequence joins TRBV5-4 and TRBJ2-3; 8 bases agree with TRBD2. Germline CDR1 is SGHNT and CDR2 is YYREEE (reference sequence). The CDR3 length is 16 residues. After removal of 0 bases from V and 4 bases from J, the junction contained 7 bases not matched to a gene. Here the CDR3 DNA reads TGTGCCAGCAGCTTGGCCCCGGGGGGGTCTGCAGATACGCAGTATTTT. It codes for CASSLAPGGSADTQYF.

This clonotype showed up just a few times. The V and J genes are TRBV5-1 and TRBJ1-3, with D possibly matching TRBD1 (5 bases). This CDR3 comprises 14 residues. Trimming removed 4 bases from V and 2 bases from J, with 10 bases in between. Germline loops: CDR1 SGHRS, CDR2 YFSETQ. The CDR3 DNA follows: TGCGCCAGCAGCAGGGACTTCCCTGGAAACACCATATATTTT. This encodes CASSRDFPGNTIYF.

The chain recombines TRBV12-3 or TRBV12-4 with TRBJ2-5, with 10 bases aligning to TRBD2. The J segment lost 5 bases and the V segment lost 7 bases, leaving 10 bases of the junction unmatched. The CDR3 totals 15 residues. The CDR3 DNA reads TGTGCCAGCACCAACGGGACTAGCGTGTGGGAGACCCAGTACTTC. As protein: CASTNGTSVWETQYF.

Only a few counts were recorded for this clonotype. The chain joins TRBV6-5 to TRBJ2-7; tentative D call: TRBD1 (5 bases). Deletions cut 1 base from V and 6 bases from J, with 7 bases between. The V gene's germline CDR1 is MNHEY and CDR2 SVGAGI. This CDR3 has 12 residues. The CDR3 DNA sequence: TGTGCCAGCAGTTACTTTGGGGCCGAGCAGTACTTC. It codes for CASSYFGAEQYF.

The table lists this clonotype with many counts. The chain joins TRBV7-2 to TRBJ2-7; 12 bases match TRBD1. V trimming: 0 bases; J trimming: 4 bases; junction bases outside the gene matches: 4. Germline-derived CDR1 and CDR2 are SGHTA and FQGNSA. The CDR3 length is 16 residues. CDR3 residues: CASSLAGQGAKYEQYF. Written as DNA, the CDR3 is TGTGCCAGCAGCTTAGCGGGACAGGGGGCGAAGTACGAGCAGTACTTC.

The chain joins TRBV12-3 or TRBV12-4 to TRBJ2-4; TRBD2 matches 8 bases. V gave up 7 bases and J gave up 6 bases; unmatched junction bases: 11. This CDR3 has 15 amino acids. CDR3 loop: CASTGGEGRGNIQYF. DNA for the CDR3: TGTGCCAGCACGGGGGGGGAGGGCCGTGGAAACATTCAGTACTTC.

V and J are TRBV28 and TRBJ2-1, with 10 bases that match TRBD1. The CDR3 is made up of 15 amino acids. Losses at the gene ends were 6 bases for V and 7 bases for J; bases not matched to a gene: 9. Germline V CDR1 and CDR2: MDHEN, SYDVKM. CDR3 in amino acids: CASSQTGGMRNEQFF. In DNA form, the CDR3 reads TGTGCCAGCAGCCAGACAGGGGGCATGAGAAATGAGCAGTTCTTC.

This clonotype was detected many times. V is TRBV10-3 and J is TRBJ2-3; 7 positions match TRBD2. This CDR3 contains 15 residues. The V segment lost 3 bases and the J segment 5 bases; nucleotides outside the gene matches: 8. The germline V gene encodes CDR1 ENHRY and CDR2 SYGVKD. The CDR3 DNA reads TGTGCCATCAGTGACGGGGGAGGGCCTTTAGATACGCAGTATTTT. Encoded protein: CAISDGGGPLDTQYF.

The chain links TRBV6-5 to TRBJ1-3; D unclear. V gave up 0 bases and J gave up 4 bases, with 7 bases separating them. CDR3 length: 14 amino acids. The germline CDR1 and CDR2 sequences are MNHEY and SVGAGI. CDR3 DNA: TGTGCCAGCAGTTACTCTGCCAACGGAAACACCATATATTTT. It codes for CASSYSANGNTIYF.

This clonotype was seen many times. The genes are TRBV7-2 and TRBJ2-3; 7 nucleotides agree with TRBD1. Germline trimming cut 5 bases from V and 0 bases from J; bases unmatched to any gene: 11. This CDR3 is 17 amino acids long. Germline CDR1 SGHTA, CDR2 FQGNSA. The CDR3 loop is CASSPRDSVGSTDTQYF. In DNA, the CDR3 is TGTGCCAGCAGCCCCCGGGACAGCGTCGGTAGCACAGATACGCAGTATTTT.

The V and J genes are TRBV12-3 or TRBV12-4 and TRBJ1-1; D not resolved. This CDR3 comprises 15 residues. The V gene lost 3 bases and the J gene lost 0 bases, with 11 bases spanning the gap. CDR3 loop: CASSFISGLNTEAFF. The CDR3 region has the DNA TGTGCCAGCAGTTTTATTAGCGGTTTGAACACTGAAGCTTTCTTT.

The V gene is TRBV7-4, the J gene TRBJ2-6; 8 bases line up with TRBD1. V was clipped by 0 bases and J by 1 base; unmatched bases: 23. The germline gives CDR1 SGHVT, CDR2 SQSDAQ. The CDR3 runs 24 residues. The CDR3 region is CASSLAHGQGTPGPSDSGANVLTF. The CDR3 region has the DNA TGTGCCAGCAGCTTAGCGCACGGACAGGGAACCCCCGGACCCAGCGATTCTGGGGCCAACGTCCTGACTTTC.

V is TRBV7-9 and J is TRBJ2-7; tentative D call: TRBD2 (6 bases). Trimming pared 0 bases from V and 2 bases from J, leaving 8 bases between. The germline V gene encodes CDR1 SEHNR and CDR2 FQNEAQ (reference sequence). CDR3 length: 14 amino acids. For the CDR3, the DNA is TGTGCCAGCAGCTTAGCTCCGGGAGCCTACGAGCAGTACTTC. The encoded protein is CASSLAPGAYEQYF.

This clonotype was detected only a few times. This sequence joins TRBV5-5 and TRBJ2-1; D is ambiguous. CDR3 size: 13 residues. CDR1 and CDR2 (germline): SGHKS, YYEKEE (reference sequence). V lost 1 base, J lost 5 bases, and 7 bases lay in between. This CDR3 reads CASSLRPDNEQFF. In DNA form, the CDR3 reads TGTGCCAGCAGCTTGCGACCTGACAATGAGCAGTTCTTC.

This rearrangement joins TRBV2 to TRBJ1-4; 8 positions agree with TRBD1. CDR3 length equals 16 residues. V shed 9 bases, J shed 6 bases, and the junction held 15 bases outside the gene matches. The germline gives CDR1 SNHLY, CDR2 FYNNEI. The CDR3 is CAREQGDAHFDEKLFF. DNA of the CDR3: TGTGCCAGGGAACAGGGGGACGCCCACTTTGATGAAAAACTGTTTTTT.

This chain connects TRBV24-1 to TRBJ1-2; no firm D call. The CDR3 is made up of 16 amino acids. V lost 2 bases to trimming and J lost 9 bases, with 21 bases between them. CDR1 KGHDR and CDR2 SFDVKD come from the germline V gene. The CDR3 reads CATSDSTAPTYLRYTF. CDR3 sequence (DNA): TGTGCCACCAGTGATTCGACGGCTCCAACCTATCTGCGCTACACCTTC.

This sequence joins TRBV19 and TRBJ1-5; D call uncertain. CDR1 and CDR2 (germline): LNHDA, SQIVND (reference sequence). Trimming took 5 bases from V and 0 from J, leaving 11 bases between them. The CDR3 length is 15 residues. This chain's CDR3 is CASSLQQNSNQPQHF. CDR3 sequence (DNA): TGTGCCAGTAGTCTGCAACAGAATAGCAATCAGCCCCAGCATTTT. The full variable domain, its missing parts supplied by reference TRBV19 and TRBJ1-5, is DGGITQSPKYLFRKEGQNVTLSCEQNLNHDAMYWYRQDPGQGLRLIYYSQIVNDFQKGDIAEGYSVSREKKESFPLTVTSAQKNPTAFYLCASSLQQNSNQPQHFGDGTRLSIL.